A selection of T cell receptor beta chains follows, all from one sample in a study of response to subunit inactivated influenza vaccine. TCRdb independently ran MiXCR on the RT-PCR reads; one entry per CDR3 protein. Among 450,000 to 500,000 distinct CDR3 sequences listed, 11% were seen once. Here the sequenced sample was PBMCs from blood, taken roughly 48 days after vaccination. Receptors were obtained from a man aged 50 or older who received an inactivated influenza vaccine. CDR3s include the opening cysteine and the closing phenylalanine or tryptophan. A D gene is named only where the DNA matches it firmly. Clone size is given for some rows only: seen once, a few or many times, or a class if the clone is expanded.

>TRBV27|TRBJ2-2|NA|many
TGTGCCAGCAGTCACAGAGGTCAGAGGGGGGAGCTGTTTTTT
CASSHRGQRGELFF
>TRBV7-9|TRBJ2-7|TRBD2|NA
TGTGCCAGCAGTTCGAGGACTAGCGGGAGGCCCTACGAGCAGTACTTC
CASSSRTSGRPYEQYF
>TRBV20-1|TRBJ1-3|NA|many
TGCAGTGCTAGCCCCGGACGGGGGCCTGGAAACACCATATATTTT
CSASPGRGPGNTIYF
>TRBV2|TRBJ2-1|NA|NA
TGTGCCAGCAGTCCACAGGGGAGGTCCTACAATGAGCAGTTCTTC
CASSPQGRSYNEQFF
>TRBV3-1|TRBJ1-5|NA|few
TGTGCCAGCAGCCAGGGAGGGCCTCAGCCCCAGCATTTT
CASSQGGPQPQHF
>TRBV7-2|TRBJ1-6|TRBD1|many
TGTGCCAGCAGCTTAGCTCCGGGCAGGGGGCTATCACCCCTCCACTTT
CASSLAPGRGLSPLHF
>TRBV5-1|TRBJ2-2|TRBD1|NA
TGCGCCAGCAGGACAGGGGAAAGGTTAACCGGGGAGCTGTTTTTT
CASRTGERLTGELFF
>TRBV12-3/TRBV12-4|TRBJ2-3|NA|many
TGTGCCAGCAGTTTCGGGGCAGGAACAGATACGCAGTATTTT
CASSFGAGTDTQYF
>TRBV7-2|TRBJ2-5|TRBD2|many
TGTGCCAGCAGCTTATGGTCCGGCGGGAGGGGTGAGACCCAGTACTTC
CASSLWSGGRGETQYF
>TRBV27|TRBJ2-3|TRBD2|few
TGTGCCAGCAGTCCCCGGACTAGTATAGATACGCAGTATTTT
CASSPRTSIDTQYF
>TRBV4-3|TRBJ1-5|NA|few
TGCGCCAGCAGCCAAGAGAGGGGTGATCAGCCCCAGCATTTT
CASSQERGDQPQHF
>TRBV12-3/TRBV12-4|TRBJ2-2|NA|few
TGTGCCAGCAGAAGGGGCTGGTCATACACCGGGGAGCTGTTTTTT
CASRRGWSYTGELFF
>TRBV12-3/TRBV12-4|TRBJ2-7|NA|many
TGTGCCAGCAGTTTTCGAGAAGCCAGCGAGCAGTACTTC
CASSFREASEQYF
>TRBV5-5|TRBJ2-1|NA|many
TGTGCCAGCAGCTTTTTAGAGGGTGAGCAGTTCTTC
CASSFLEGEQFF
>TRBV5-1|TRBJ2-3|TRBD2|NA
TGCGCCAGCAGCTCAATAGCGGGGAAGGTTGCAGATACGCAGTATTTT
CASSSIAGKVADTQYF
>TRBV10-3|TRBJ1-1|NA|many
TGTGCCATCAATCAGGGTCAGAACACTGAAGCTTTCTTT
CAINQGQNTEAFF
>TRBV5-1|TRBJ1-2|TRBD1|NA
TGCGCCAGCAGCTTTGGGACAGGGCAAGGCTACACCTTC
CASSFGTGQGYTF
>TRBV4-2|TRBJ2-3|NA|NA
TGTGCCATCAGCCAAGAAGCTTCCTCCCGGGCAGATACGCAGTATTTT
CAISQEASSRADTQYF
>TRBV29-1|TRBJ2-3|NA|few
TGCAGCGTGACGCAGGGTAGCACAGATACGCAGTATTTT
CSVTQGSTDTQYF
>TRBV7-2|TRBJ2-3|NA|many
TGTGCCAGCAGCCGCCGGAGGGTGGATACGCAGTATTTT
CASSRRRVDTQYF
>TRBV18|TRBJ2-7|TRBD1|many
TGTGCCAGCTCACCGACAGGGTACGAGCAGTACTTC
CASSPTGYEQYF
>TRBV12-3/TRBV12-4|TRBJ2-3|NA|NA
TGTGCCAGCAGTGAACAGGGAGGCAAAGATACGCAGTATTTT
CASSEQGGKDTQYF
>TRBV27|TRBJ2-1|NA|NA
TGTGCCAGCAGCCTTCCGGGCAGGGGATACAATGAGCAGTTCTTC
CASSLPGRGYNEQFF
>TRBV6-1|TRBJ1-4|TRBD1|NA
TGTGCCAGCAGACCTACAGGGGGCGCGACTAATGAAAAACTGTTTTTT
CASRPTGGATNEKLFF
>TRBV5-1|TRBJ2-5|TRBD1|few
TGCGCCAGCAGCTTGGGACAGGGGGTTCGTGAGACCCAGTACTTC
CASSLGQGVRETQYF
>TRBV20-1|TRBJ1-6|NA|many
TGCAGTGCTATTGGACAGCTGGCCCTCCACTTT
CSAIGQLALHF
>TRBV5-1|TRBJ2-7|TRBD2|NA
TGCGCCAGCGGTCGGGAGGACTTCTACGAGCAGTACTTC
CASGREDFYEQYF
>TRBV6-1|TRBJ2-2|TRBD2|many
TGTGCCAGCAGGACGGGACTAGCGGGAGCCGTGGAGCTGTTTTTT
CASRTGLAGAVELFF
>TRBV7-2|TRBJ2-7|TRBD2|NA
TGTGCCAGCAGCCGATCGACTAGCGGCTCCTACGAGCAGTACTTC
CASSRSTSGSYEQYF
>TRBV3-1|TRBJ2-1|TRBD1|NA
TGTGCCAGCAGCCCCGGGACAGGGGGAGTGAATGAGCAGTTCTTC
CASSPGTGGVNEQFF
>TRBV5-1|TRBJ2-3|TRBD1|NA
TGCGCCAGCAGCTTGGTGTACAGGGGGCAAGATACGCAGTATTTT
CASSLVYRGQDTQYF
>TRBV12-3/TRBV12-4|TRBJ1-3|NA|many
TGTGCCAGCAGGCCCTATGTCGGACGCATCTCTGGAAACACCATATATTTT
CASRPYVGRISGNTIYF
>TRBV4-1|TRBJ1-6|NA|NA
TGCGCCAGCAGCCAAGATCGGCGTTCGCCCCTCCACTTT
CASSQDRRSPLHF
>TRBV12-3/TRBV12-4|TRBJ1-5|NA|few
TGTGCCAGCAGTTTCAGGGATGGGCAGCCCCAGCATTTT
CASSFRDGQPQHF
>TRBV10-3|TRBJ2-1|NA|few
TGTGCCACCGCCCTAACCCGGGGTGAGCAGTTCTTC
CATALTRGEQFF
>TRBV5-5|TRBJ2-2|TRBD1|few
TGTGCCAGCAGCATGGCCGAGGGGGCCGCCGGGGAGCTGTTTTTT
CASSMAEGAAGELFF
>TRBV19|TRBJ1-5|TRBD1|NA
TGTGCCAGTAGTACCGAGACAGGGGCCCCTAGCAATCAGCCCCAGCATTTT
CASSTETGAPSNQPQHF
>TRBV5-5|TRBJ2-1|NA|NA
TGTGCCAGCAGCCCGGCCGGAGGGCCTAGTTTCGGTGAGCGGTTCTTC
CASSPAGGPSFGERFF
>TRBV20-1|TRBJ1-1|NA|few
TGCAGTGCTAGAGCACGGGGTTTAGGCACTGAAGCTTTCTTT
CSARARGLGTEAFF
>TRBV12-3/TRBV12-4|TRBJ2-4|NA|many
TGTGCCGGCCTCAGATGGCTCCCAAGCATTCAGTACTTC
CAGLRWLPSIQYF
>TRBV6-1|TRBJ2-7|TRBD2|many
TGTGCCAGCAGTGCAGTACTAGCGGGAGTACCCTACGAGCAGTACTTC
CASSAVLAGVPYEQYF
>TRBV14|TRBJ1-6|NA|NA
TGTGCCAGCAGCCAAGATTCTCGGGGGCCCCTTTTGTCCCTCCACTTT
CASSQDSRGPLLSLHF
>TRBV5-1|TRBJ1-1|TRBD1|many
TGCGCCAGCACAGAGACAGGGGTGATGAACACTGAAGCTTTCTTT
CASTETGVMNTEAFF
>TRBV5-1|TRBJ2-3|NA|NA
TGCGCCAGCAGCCTCGGGGGAACTACCCGAGATACGCAGTATTTT
CASSLGGTTRDTQYF
>TRBV12-3/TRBV12-4|TRBJ2-7|NA|many
TGTGCCAGCAGTTTTAGGCCAGGGCCGCTTCTCTTC
CASSFRPGPLLF
>TRBV7-9|TRBJ1-2|TRBD1|NA
TGTGCCAGCAGCTCTGGGACAGGGACCAACTATGGCTACACCTTC
CASSSGTGTNYGYTF
>TRBV7-8|TRBJ1-4|NA|few
TGTGCCAGCAGCAGTCGGGTGGGGCGGCGTGAAAAACTGTTTTTT
CASSSRVGRREKLFF
>TRBV28|TRBJ2-3|NA|NA
TGTGCCAGCAGTTCCCCCCTTTCGGGCTACGCTAGCACAGATACGCAGTATTTT
CASSSPLSGYASTDTQYF
>TRBV29-1|TRBJ2-4|NA|NA
TGCAGCGTTACGATGAAACTGATGGCCAAAAACATTCAGTACTTC
CSVTMKLMAKNIQYF
>TRBV6-2/TRBV6-3|TRBJ2-7|NA|NA
TGTGCCAGCAGCCTCACATTCTTGGAGCAGTACTTC
CASSLTFLEQYF